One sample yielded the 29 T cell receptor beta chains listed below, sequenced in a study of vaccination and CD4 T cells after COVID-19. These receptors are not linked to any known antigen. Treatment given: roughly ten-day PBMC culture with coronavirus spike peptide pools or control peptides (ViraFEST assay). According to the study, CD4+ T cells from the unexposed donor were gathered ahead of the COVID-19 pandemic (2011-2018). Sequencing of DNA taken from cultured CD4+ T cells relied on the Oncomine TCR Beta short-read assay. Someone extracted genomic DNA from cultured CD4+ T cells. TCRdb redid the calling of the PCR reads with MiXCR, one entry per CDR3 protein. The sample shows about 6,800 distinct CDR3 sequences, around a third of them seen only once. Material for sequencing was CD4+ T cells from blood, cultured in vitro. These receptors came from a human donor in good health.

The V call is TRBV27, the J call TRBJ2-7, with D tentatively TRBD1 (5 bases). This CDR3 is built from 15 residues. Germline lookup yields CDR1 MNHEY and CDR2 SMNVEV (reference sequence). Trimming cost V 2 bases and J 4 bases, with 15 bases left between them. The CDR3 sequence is CASSLRGSGPYEQYF. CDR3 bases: TGTGCCAGCAGTTTAAGGGGTAGTGGCCCTTACGAGCAGTACTTC.

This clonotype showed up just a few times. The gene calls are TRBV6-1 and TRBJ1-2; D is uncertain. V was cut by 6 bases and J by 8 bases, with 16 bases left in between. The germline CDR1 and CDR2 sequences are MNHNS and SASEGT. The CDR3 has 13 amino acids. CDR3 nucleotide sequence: TGTGCCAGCAGCCCACGAAAGGGCTGGGGCTACACCTTC. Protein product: CASSPRKGWGYTF.

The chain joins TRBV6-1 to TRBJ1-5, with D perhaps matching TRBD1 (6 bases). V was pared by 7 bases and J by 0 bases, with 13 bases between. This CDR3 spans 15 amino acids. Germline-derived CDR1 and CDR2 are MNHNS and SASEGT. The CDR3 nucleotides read TGTGCCAGCAAAGACAGGACTTATAGCAATCAGCCCCAGCATTTT. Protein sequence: CASKDRTYSNQPQHF.

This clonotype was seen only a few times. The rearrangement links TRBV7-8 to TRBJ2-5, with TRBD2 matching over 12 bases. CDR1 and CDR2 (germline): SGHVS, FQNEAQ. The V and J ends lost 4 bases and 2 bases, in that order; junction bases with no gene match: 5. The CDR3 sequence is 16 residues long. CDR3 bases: TGTGCCAGCAGCTCGGGACTAGCGGGTATACAAGAGACCCAGTACTTC. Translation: CASSSGLAGIQETQYF.

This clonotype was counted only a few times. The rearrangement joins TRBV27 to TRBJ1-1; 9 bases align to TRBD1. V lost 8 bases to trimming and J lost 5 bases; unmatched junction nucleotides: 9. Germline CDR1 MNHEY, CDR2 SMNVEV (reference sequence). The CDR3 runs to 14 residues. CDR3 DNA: TGTGCCAGCTCACAGGGGGCGAGGTGGACTGAAGCTTTCTTT. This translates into CASSQGARWTEAFF.

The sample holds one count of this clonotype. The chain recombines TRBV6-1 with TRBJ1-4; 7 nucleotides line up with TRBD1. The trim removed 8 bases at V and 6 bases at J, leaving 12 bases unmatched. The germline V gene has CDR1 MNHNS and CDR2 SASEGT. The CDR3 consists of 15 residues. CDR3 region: CASRKSRGWDEKLFF. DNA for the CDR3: TGTGCCAGCCGTAAAAGCAGGGGGTGGGATGAAAAACTGTTTTTT.

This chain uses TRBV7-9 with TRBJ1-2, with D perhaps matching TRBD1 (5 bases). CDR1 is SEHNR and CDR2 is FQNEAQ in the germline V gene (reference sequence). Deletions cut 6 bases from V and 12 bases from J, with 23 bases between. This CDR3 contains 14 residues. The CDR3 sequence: CASSSRGASKVNTF. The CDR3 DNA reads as TGTGCCAGCAGTTCCCGAGGGGCCTCTAAGGTGAACACCTTC.

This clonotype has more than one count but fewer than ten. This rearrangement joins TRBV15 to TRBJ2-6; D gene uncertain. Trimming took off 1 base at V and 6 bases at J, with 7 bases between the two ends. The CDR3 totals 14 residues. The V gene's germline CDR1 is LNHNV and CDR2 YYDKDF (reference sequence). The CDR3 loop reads CATSRGIEANVLTF. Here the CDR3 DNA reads TGTGCCACCAGCAGAGGAATTGAGGCCAACGTCCTGACTTTC.

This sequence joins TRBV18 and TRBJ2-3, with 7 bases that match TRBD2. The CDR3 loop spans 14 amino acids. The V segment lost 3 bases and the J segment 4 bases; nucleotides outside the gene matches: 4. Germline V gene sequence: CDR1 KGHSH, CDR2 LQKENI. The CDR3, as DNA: TGTGCCAGCTCACCGGTACGGGGGGCAGATACGCAGTATTTT. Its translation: CASSPVRGADTQYF.

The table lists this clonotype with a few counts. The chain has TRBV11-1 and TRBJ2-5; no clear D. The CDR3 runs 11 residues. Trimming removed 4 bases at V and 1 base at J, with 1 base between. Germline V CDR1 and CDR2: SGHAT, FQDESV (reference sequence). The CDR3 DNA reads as TGTGCCAGCAGCTCCCAAGAGACCCAGTACTTC. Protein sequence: CASSSQETQYF.

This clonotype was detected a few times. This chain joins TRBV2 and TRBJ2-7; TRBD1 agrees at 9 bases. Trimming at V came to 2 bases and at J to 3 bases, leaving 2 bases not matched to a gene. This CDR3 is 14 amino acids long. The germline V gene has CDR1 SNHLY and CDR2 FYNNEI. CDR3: CASSEMGQGYEQYF. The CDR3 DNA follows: TGTGCCAGCAGTGAAATGGGACAGGGCTACGAGCAGTACTTC.

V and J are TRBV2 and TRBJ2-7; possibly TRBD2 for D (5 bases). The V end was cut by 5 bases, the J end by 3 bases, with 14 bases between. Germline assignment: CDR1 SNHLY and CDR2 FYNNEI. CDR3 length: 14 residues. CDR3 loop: CASSLDSPHYEQYF. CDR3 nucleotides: TGTGCCAGCAGTTTGGACTCGCCCCACTACGAGCAGTACTTC.

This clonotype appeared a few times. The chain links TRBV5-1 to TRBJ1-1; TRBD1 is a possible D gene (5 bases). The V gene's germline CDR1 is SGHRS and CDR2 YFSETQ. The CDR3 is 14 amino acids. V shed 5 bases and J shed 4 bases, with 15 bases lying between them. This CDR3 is CASSAWGGGTEAFF. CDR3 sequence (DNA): TGCGCCAGCAGTGCCTGGGGGGGGGGCACTGAAGCTTTCTTT.

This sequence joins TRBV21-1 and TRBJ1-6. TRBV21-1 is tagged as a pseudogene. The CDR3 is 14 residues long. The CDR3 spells CASSRTTGPPPLHF. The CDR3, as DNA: TGTGCCAGCAGCCGTACGACTGGACCCCCACCCCTCCACTTT.

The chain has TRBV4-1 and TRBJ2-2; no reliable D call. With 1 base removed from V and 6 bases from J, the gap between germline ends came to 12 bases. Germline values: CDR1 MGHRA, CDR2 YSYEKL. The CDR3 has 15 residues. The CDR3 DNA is TGCGCCAGCAGCCAAGCTGGCACCCGACCCGGGGAGCTGTTTTTT. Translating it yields CASSQAGTRPGELFF.

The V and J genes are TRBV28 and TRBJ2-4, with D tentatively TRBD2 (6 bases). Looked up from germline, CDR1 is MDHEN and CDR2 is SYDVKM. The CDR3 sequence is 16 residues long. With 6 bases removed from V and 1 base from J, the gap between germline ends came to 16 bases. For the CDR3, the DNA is TGTGCCAGCAGGGGATGGGGGGAGTCTGCCAAAAACATTCAGTACTTC. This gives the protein CASRGWGESAKNIQYF. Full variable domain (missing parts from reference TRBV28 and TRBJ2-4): DVKVTQSSRYLVKRTGEKVFLECVQDMDHENMFWYRQDPGLGLRLIYFSYDVKMKEKGDIPEGYSVSREKKERFSLILESASTNQTSMYLCASRGWGESAKNIQYFGAGTRLSVL.

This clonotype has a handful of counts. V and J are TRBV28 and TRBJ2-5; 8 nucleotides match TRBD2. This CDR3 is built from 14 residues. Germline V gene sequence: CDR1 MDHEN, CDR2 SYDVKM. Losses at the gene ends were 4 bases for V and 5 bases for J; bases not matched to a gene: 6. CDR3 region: CASSSGGAGETQYF. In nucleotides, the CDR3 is TGTGCCAGCAGTTCCGGGGGGGCGGGGGAGACCCAGTACTTC. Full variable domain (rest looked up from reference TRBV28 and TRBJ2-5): DVKVTQSSRYLVKRTGEKVFLECVQDMDHENMFWYRQDPGLGLRLIYFSYDVKMKEKGDIPEGYSVSREKKERFSLILESASTNQTSMYLCASSSGGAGETQYFGPGTRLLVL.

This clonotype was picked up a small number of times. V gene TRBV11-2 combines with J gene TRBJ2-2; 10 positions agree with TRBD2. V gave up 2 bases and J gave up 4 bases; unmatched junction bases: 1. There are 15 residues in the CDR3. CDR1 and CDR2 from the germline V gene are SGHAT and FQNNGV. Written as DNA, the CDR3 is TGTGCCAGCAGCTTAAGACTAGCGGGCACCGGGGAGCTGTTTTTT. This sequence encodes CASSLRLAGTGELFF.

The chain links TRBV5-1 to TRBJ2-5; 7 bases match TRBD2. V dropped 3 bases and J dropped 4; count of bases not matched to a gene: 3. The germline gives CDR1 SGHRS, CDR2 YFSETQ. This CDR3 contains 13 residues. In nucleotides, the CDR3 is TGCGCCAGCAGCTCGGGACTAACAGAGACCCAGTACTTC. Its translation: CASSSGLTETQYF.

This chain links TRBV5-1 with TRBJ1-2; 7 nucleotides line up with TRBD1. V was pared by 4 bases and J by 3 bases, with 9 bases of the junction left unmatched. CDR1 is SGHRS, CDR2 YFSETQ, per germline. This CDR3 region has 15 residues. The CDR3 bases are TGCGCCAGCAGCCCTGACCCTGGACAGGACTATGGCTACACCTTC. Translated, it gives CASSPDPGQDYGYTF.

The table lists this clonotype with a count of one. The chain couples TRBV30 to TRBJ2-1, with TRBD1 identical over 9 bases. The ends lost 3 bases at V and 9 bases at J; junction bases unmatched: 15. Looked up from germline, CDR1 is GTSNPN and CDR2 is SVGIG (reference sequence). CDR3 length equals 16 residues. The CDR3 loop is CAWRTRGGQGASEQFF. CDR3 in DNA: TGTGCCTGGAGGACCCGCGGGGGACAGGGAGCATCTGAGCAGTTCTTC. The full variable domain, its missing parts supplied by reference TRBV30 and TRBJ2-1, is SQTIHQWPATLVQPVGSPLSLECTVEGTSNPNLYWYRQAAGRGLQLLFYSVGIGQISSEVPQNLSASRPQDRQFILSSKKLLLSDSGFYLCAWRTRGGQGASEQFFGPGTRLTVL.

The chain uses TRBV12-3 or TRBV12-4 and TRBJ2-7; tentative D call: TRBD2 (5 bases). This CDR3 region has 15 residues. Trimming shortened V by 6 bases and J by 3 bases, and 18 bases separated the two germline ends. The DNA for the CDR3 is TGTGCCAGCAGCCCACTGCGCCGGGGTATCTACGAGCAGTACTTC. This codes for CASSPLRRGIYEQYF.

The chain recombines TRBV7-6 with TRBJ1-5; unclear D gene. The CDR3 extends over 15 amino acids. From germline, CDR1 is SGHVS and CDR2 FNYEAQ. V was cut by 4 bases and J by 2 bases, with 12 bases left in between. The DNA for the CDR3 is TGTGCCAGCAGCTCGGCGGCGGAAGGCAATCAGCCCCAGCATTTT. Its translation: CASSSAAEGNQPQHF.

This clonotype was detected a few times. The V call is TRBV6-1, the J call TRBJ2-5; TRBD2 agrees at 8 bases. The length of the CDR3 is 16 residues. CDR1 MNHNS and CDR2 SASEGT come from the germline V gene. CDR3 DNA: TGTGCTACTCGGGGCCGTGGCGGGAGGTCAAAAGAGACCCAGTACTTC. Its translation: CATRGRGGRSKETQYF.

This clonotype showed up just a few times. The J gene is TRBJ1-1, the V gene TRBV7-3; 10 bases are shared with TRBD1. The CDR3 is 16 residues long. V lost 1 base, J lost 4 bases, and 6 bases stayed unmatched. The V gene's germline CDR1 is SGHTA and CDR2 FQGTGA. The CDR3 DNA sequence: TGTGCCAGCAGCTTAAAAGGGGGGACAGGGGTCACTGAAGCTTTCTTT. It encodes CASSLKGGTGVTEAFF.

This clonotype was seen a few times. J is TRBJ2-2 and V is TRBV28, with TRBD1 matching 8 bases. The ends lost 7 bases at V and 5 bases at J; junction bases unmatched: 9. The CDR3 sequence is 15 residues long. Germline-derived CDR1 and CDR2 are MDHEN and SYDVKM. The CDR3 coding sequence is TGTGCCAGCACACCAGGGGGCAGGGAAACCGGGGAGCTGTTTTTT. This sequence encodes CASTPGGRETGELFF.

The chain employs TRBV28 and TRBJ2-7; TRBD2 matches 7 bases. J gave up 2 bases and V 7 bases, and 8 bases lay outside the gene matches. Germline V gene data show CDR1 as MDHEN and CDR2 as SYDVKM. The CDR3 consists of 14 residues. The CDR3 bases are TGTGCCAGCACCCACGGGACTATTACCTACGAGCAGTACTTC. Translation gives CASTHGTITYEQYF. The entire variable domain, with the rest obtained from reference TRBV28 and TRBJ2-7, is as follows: DVKVTQSSRYLVKRTGEKVFLECVQDMDHENMFWYRQDPGLGLRLIYFSYDVKMKEKGDIPEGYSVSREKKERFSLILESASTNQTSMYLCASTHGTITYEQYFGPGTRLTVT.

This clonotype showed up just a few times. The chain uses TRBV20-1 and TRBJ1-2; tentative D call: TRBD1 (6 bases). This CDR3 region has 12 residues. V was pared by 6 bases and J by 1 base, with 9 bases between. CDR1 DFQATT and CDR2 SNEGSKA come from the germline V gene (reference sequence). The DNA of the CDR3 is TGCAGTGCCAGGGGAATTAACTATGGCTACACCTTC. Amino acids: CSARGINYGYTF.

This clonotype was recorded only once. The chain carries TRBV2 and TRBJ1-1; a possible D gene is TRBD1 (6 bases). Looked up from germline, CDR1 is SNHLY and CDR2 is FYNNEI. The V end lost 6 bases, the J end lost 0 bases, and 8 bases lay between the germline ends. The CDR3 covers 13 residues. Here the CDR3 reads CASRDSLNTEAFF. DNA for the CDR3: TGTGCCAGCAGGGACAGTTTGAACACTGAAGCTTTCTTT.